The 22 T cell receptor beta chains presented below share a single source sample, sequenced in a study of T cell repertoires in cytomegalovirus infection. The antigens for these receptors are not known. MiXCR was run by TCRdb on the reads, yielding one entry per CDR3 protein. The sample carries some 560,000 distinct CDR3 sequences, roughly 43% recorded once. This sample comprised cultured PBMCs, obtained from culture after CMV antigen stimulation. These receptors all come from a human donor in good health (CMV status not recorded). Some clones in this sample may be carry-over from other donors' samples.

This chain uses TRBV2 with TRBJ2-1; no definite D call. CDR3 length equals 13 residues. Germline V lookup: CDR1 SNHLY, CDR2 FYNNEI. Trimming cost V 6 bases and J 5 bases, with 11 bases left between them. The CDR3 sequence: CASSQLGHNEQFF. The CDR3 DNA sequence: TGTGCCAGCAGCCAATTAGGCCACAATGAGCAGTTCTTC.

This clonotype has more than one count but fewer than ten. The rearrangement uses TRBV20-1 and TRBJ1-5; perhaps TRBD1 as D (5 bases). The CDR3 covers 15 residues. Germline CDR1 is DFQATT and CDR2 is SNEGSKA (reference sequence). V was pared by 5 bases and J by 3 bases, with 17 bases between. The CDR3 DNA reads as TGCAGTGCTCGCGCGGCAGGGAGGGACAATCAGCCCCAGCATTTT. Translation: CSARAAGRDNQPQHF.

The V and J genes are TRBV7-6 and TRBJ2-3; D is ambiguous. Trimming removed 5 bases at V and 6 bases at J, with 18 bases between. Per germline, CDR1 SGHVS and CDR2 FNYEAQ. The CDR3 loop spans 15 amino acids. The CDR3 DNA reads as TGTGCCAGCAGCCCCGGTAACTCCCGCTTGGATACGCAGTATTTT. Encoded protein: CASSPGNSRLDTQYF.

The chain is built from TRBV7-6 and TRBJ1-1; the D gene is possibly TRBD1 (5 bases). Looked up from germline, CDR1 is SGHVS and CDR2 is FNYEAQ. The CDR3 contains 15 residues. Trimming stripped 1 base from V and 4 bases from J, with 13 bases between. The CDR3: CASSLDGGGGTEAFF. For the CDR3, the DNA is TGTGCCAGCAGCTTAGACGGGGGGGGTGGCACTGAAGCTTTCTTT.

V gene TRBV7-8 combines with J gene TRBJ2-3, with a tentative D call TRBD2 (5 bases). Trimming cost V 8 bases and J 5 bases, with 20 bases left between them. CDR3 length: 15 amino acids. Looked up from germline, CDR1 is SGHVS and CDR2 is FQNEAQ. This chain's CDR3 is CASRHRWEKQDTQYF. The CDR3 DNA reads TGTGCCAGCCGTCATAGGTGGGAGAAACAAGATACGCAGTATTTT. Complete variable domain (other parts from reference TRBV7-8 and TRBJ2-3): GAGVSQSPRYKVAKRGQDVALRCDPISGHVSLFWYQQALGQGPEFLTYFQNEAQLDKSGLPSDRFFAERPEGSVSTLKIQRTQQEDSAVYLCASRHRWEKQDTQYFGPGTRLTVL.

This clonotype has only one observation. The chain couples TRBV5-4 to TRBJ2-3, with TRBD2 matching 10 bases. This CDR3 region has 17 residues. Germline trimming cut 1 base from V and 3 bases from J; bases unmatched to any gene: 8. Germline lookup yields CDR1 SGHNT and CDR2 YYREEE (reference sequence). In DNA, the CDR3 is TGTGCCAGCAGCTTGCCTAGCGGGGGCCCCGGGACAGATACGCAGTATTTT. This encodes CASSLPSGGPGTDTQYF.

Here the CDR3 reads CASSLAVRVISGYTF. CDR3 nucleotides: TGTGCCAGCAGCTTAGCGGTCAGGGTGATATCTGGCTACACCTTC. V and J are TRBV7-2 and TRBJ1-2; perhaps TRBD1 as D (5 bases). Trimming pared 0 bases from V and 7 bases from J, leaving 15 bases between. There are 15 residues in the CDR3. The germline V gene encodes CDR1 SGHTA and CDR2 FQGNSA.

The table lists this clonotype with a few counts. The CDR3 spells CASSIKGGLLVQFF. In nucleotides, the CDR3 is TGTGCCAGCAGCATTAAGGGAGGCCTACTCGTGCAGTTCTTC. This rearrangement joins TRBV7-2 to TRBJ2-1; D is possibly TRBD2 (6 bases). The germline gives CDR1 SGHTA, CDR2 FQGNSA. V lost 5 bases, J lost 12 bases, and 20 bases lay in between. The CDR3 contains 14 residues.

The table lists this clonotype with a count of one. This chain uses TRBV15 with TRBJ2-2; D unresolved. Trimming shortened V by 5 bases and J by 6 bases, and 22 bases separated the two germline ends. From germline, CDR1 is LNHNV and CDR2 YYDKDF (reference sequence). The CDR3 runs to 17 residues. The CDR3 region is CATSGKKQVEDSGELFF. CDR3 DNA: TGTGCCACCAGCGGGAAGAAGCAGGTGGAAGATTCCGGGGAGCTGTTTTTT.

This clonotype occurred once. This CDR3 reads CATSAGPGGYTF. The CDR3, as DNA: TGTGCCACCTCAGCAGGGCCCGGTGGCTACACCTTC. V is TRBV2 and J is TRBJ1-2; a weak D match, TRBD1 (5 bases). The CDR3 sequence is 12 residues long. Germline lookup yields CDR1 SNHLY and CDR2 FYNNEI. V was pared by 10 bases and J by 7 bases, with 16 bases between.

This clonotype was seen only a few times. The gene calls are TRBV6-5 and TRBJ1-1; no definite D call. The CDR3 contains 17 residues. Germline V CDR1 and CDR2: MNHEY, SVGAGI. The V end lost 2 bases, the J end lost 0 bases, and 16 bases lay between the germline ends. The chain's CDR3 is CASSYGHPILMNTEAFF. CDR3 DNA: TGTGCCAGCAGTTACGGGCACCCGATTTTAATGAACACTGAAGCTTTCTTT.

The rearrangement uses TRBV7-6 and TRBJ2-3, with unresolved D. CDR1 and CDR2 from the germline V gene are SGHVS and FNYEAQ. The CDR3 is made up of 13 amino acids. V was shortened by 0 bases and J by 6 bases, with 7 bases between the two germline ends. CDR3 nucleotide sequence: TGTGCCAGCAGCTTAGCGCGCTCCGATACGCAGTATTTT. Encoded protein: CASSLARSDTQYF. Supplemented by reference TRBV7-6 and TRBJ2-3, the full variable domain reads GAGVSQSPRYKVTKRGQDVALRCDPISGHVSLYWYRQALGQGPEFLTYFNYEAQQDKSGLPNDRFSAERPEGSISTLTIQRTEQRDSAMYRCASSLARSDTQYFGPGTRLTVL.

With regard to this clonotype: As the CDR3 is not closed by the conserved phenylalanine or tryptophan, this likely results from a read error. The chain has TRBV7-9 and TRBJ2-7, with D perhaps TRBD2 (5 bases). The CDR3 is made up of 13 amino acids. Trimming cost V 5 bases and J 7 bases, with 15 bases left between them. Germline values: CDR1 SEHNR, CDR2 FQNEAQ (reference sequence). CDR3 nucleotides: TGTGCCAGCAGCGTTTATGGGTGGGAGGAGCAGTACCTC. As protein: CASSVYGWEEQYL.

This chain connects TRBV29-1 to TRBJ2-7; D is possibly TRBD1 or TRBD2 (6 bases each). V lost 0 bases and J 0 bases, leaving 15 bases between the germline ends. CDR1 and CDR2 from the germline V gene are SQVTM and ANQGSEA. The CDR3 length is 16 residues. Here the CDR3 reads CSVEDAGGSRSYEQYF. CDR3 in DNA: TGCAGCGTTGAAGATGCCGGGGGCAGTCGCTCCTACGAGCAGTACTTC.

This clonotype has more than one count but fewer than ten. The rearrangement links TRBV6-5 to TRBJ1-2, with TRBD1 matching over 10 bases. Germline V gene lookup returns CDR1 MNHEY and CDR2 SVGAGI. V gave up 2 bases and J gave up 4 bases; unmatched junction bases: 1. This CDR3 contains 14 residues. In DNA, the CDR3 is TGTGCCAGCAGTTACGGGGACAGGGGCTATGGCTACACCTTC. The encoded protein is CASSYGDRGYGYTF.

This clonotype appeared a few times. The conserved phenylalanine or tryptophan is not found at the CDR3 terminus, so this likely reflects a read error. Because the CDR3's place on the DNA is in doubt, the DNA is left out and the CDR3 is given as listed by TCRdb. The chain couples TRBV12-5 to TRBJ2-1; the listed D gene, TRBD1, was not tested against the DNA. The CDR3 is 11 residues long, ends included. CDR1 LGHNT and CDR2 FRNRAP come from the germline V gene. The CDR3 is CASGPTNSRGG.

The rearrangement uses TRBV7-4 and TRBJ2-7; weak D call: TRBD2 (5 bases). Trimming removed 5 bases at V and 7 bases at J, with 21 bases between. The germline V gene has CDR1 SGHVT and CDR2 SQSDAQ. The CDR3 contains 15 residues. The CDR3 sequence is CASSLVGEGIREQYF. The CDR3, as DNA: TGTGCCAGCAGCCTGGTAGGAGAGGGTATACGGGAGCAGTACTTC.

This rearrangement joins TRBV28 to TRBJ1-4; D call uncertain. Trimming cost V 2 bases and J 0 bases, with 10 bases left between them. Looked up from germline, CDR1 is MDHEN and CDR2 is SYDVKM. This CDR3 has 16 residues. The CDR3 loop reads CASSLPGRTTNEKLFF. The CDR3 coding sequence is TGTGCCAGCAGTTTACCCGGAAGGACAACTAATGAAAAACTGTTTTTT.

The gene calls are TRBV10-3 and TRBJ1-2; D ambiguous. The CDR3 consists of 14 residues. Germline CDR1 reads ENHRY; CDR2 reads SYGVKD. Trimming shortened V by 0 bases and J by 7 bases, and 12 bases separated the two germline ends. For the CDR3, the DNA is TGTGCCATCAGTGAGTCGACAAGGTGGGGTGGCTACACCTTC. Amino acids: CAISESTRWGGYTF.

This clonotype occurred many times. The rearrangement uses TRBV7-2 and TRBJ2-1, with 8 bases fitting TRBD2. The CDR3 contains 13 residues. Trimming at V came to 2 bases and at J to 10 bases, leaving 4 bases not matched to a gene. Germline V CDR1 and CDR2: SGHTA, FQGNSA. DNA of the CDR3: TGTGCCAGCAGCTTACCCGGGAGGGGCGAGCAGTTCTTC. It specifies CASSLPGRGEQFF.

The rearrangement joins TRBV10-3 to TRBJ1-4; the D gene is possibly TRBD1 (5 bases). The CDR3 is 13 amino acids. Germline CDR1 and CDR2: ENHRY and SYGVKD. V was cut by 5 bases and J by 5 bases, with 9 bases left in between. The CDR3 nucleotides are TGTGCCATCAGTCCGACAGAGAATGAAAAACTGTTTTTT. Its translation is CAISPTENEKLFF.

The CDR3 region is CASRSAGVSYEQYF. In DNA form, the CDR3 reads TGTGCCAGCCGATCAGCGGGGGTCTCCTACGAGCAGTACTTC. The chain uses TRBV6-8 and TRBJ2-7, with TRBD2 identical over 8 bases. The CDR3 has 14 residues. The ends lost 8 bases at V and 0 bases at J; junction bases unmatched: 6. CDR1 MNHGY and CDR2 SAAAGT come from the germline V gene.